A selection of T cell receptor beta chains follows, all from one sample in a study of monozygotic twins with inflammatory bowel disease. Reanalyzing the 5' RACE reads, TCRdb keeps one entry per CDR3 protein, without DNA. The sample table includes fewer than 110,000 distinct CDR3 sequences. The sequenced sample was blood. These receptors were obtained from a human donor with ulcerative colitis or Crohn's disease, or a healthy co-twin of an affected twin (not recorded which). Both conserved end residues are part of each CDR3. Each record gives: J gene, V gene, CDR3 protein.

TRBJ2-7 TRBV3-1 CASSPGRLSSYEQYF
TRBJ1-6 TRBV10-3 CAISGQGPLHF
TRBJ1-5 TRBV30 CAWSAPGAAGRGNQPQHF
TRBJ2-6 TRBV20-1 CSAIAGANVLTF
TRBJ2-5 TRBV28 CASSLFRTTQETQYF
TRBJ1-5 TRBV7-2 CASSFGRAPGPQHF
TRBJ2-5 TRBV7-9 CASSPLDTFETQYF
TRBJ1-4 TRBV30 CAFDRLNEKLFF
TRBJ1-4 TRBV20-1 CSAREEWRTNEKLFF
TRBJ1-5 TRBV19 CASSIGSSNQPQHF
TRBJ2-3 TRBV5-6 CASSLLVQENTDTQYF
TRBJ1-5 TRBV6-1 CASREQAGNQPQHF
TRBJ2-1 TRBV28 CASRTIAGGPYNEQFF
TRBJ1-5 TRBV10-3 CAISEDLIRAQHF
TRBJ2-5 TRBV24-1 CATSDRQGQETQYF
TRBJ2-7 TRBV7-9 CASSFRQGARYEQYF
TRBJ1-1 TRBV30 CAWGGTDREAFF
TRBJ2-3 TRBV18 CASSPSTSGGSDTQYF
TRBJ2-2 TRBV25-1 CASSAFGFVRDSGAGELFF
TRBJ1-2 TRBV5-4 CASSLAFRTFGGYTF
TRBJ2-2 TRBV12-3/TRBV12-4 CASRPSTGELFF
TRBJ1-2 TRBV3-1 CASSQAGNFYGYTF
TRBJ1-4 TRBV7-8 CASSLARARTNEKLFF
TRBJ2-3 TRBV20-1 CSASLAGGNHGTDTQYF
TRBJ2-5 TRBV29-1 CSVDARGETQYF
TRBJ1-1 TRBV29-1 CSVEDLGEGKQLNTEAFF
TRBJ1-6 TRBV11-2 CASSPLLNRGFANSPLHF
TRBJ2-2 TRBV27 CASSPLTSGVTNTGELFF
TRBJ2-7 TRBV5-6 CASSPRAIAAYEQYF
TRBJ2-3 TRBV20-1 CSASVRTRVSTDTQYF
TRBJ2-7 TRBV11-2 CASSLPHPSYEQYF
TRBJ1-1 TRBV18 CASSKVTGVNTEAFF
TRBJ1-2 TRBV25-1 CASSEYAGLSYGYTF
TRBJ2-2 TRBV29-1 CSVRQALNTGELFF
TRBJ2-1 TRBV20-1 CSARATSGGLRTDEQFF
TRBJ1-1 TRBV27 CASQKNTEAFF